The next 18 T cell receptor beta chains were all read from a single sample in a study of T cell repertoires in cytomegalovirus infection. Each CDR3 protein gets one entry after TCRdb re-called the reads with MiXCR. The sample records 500,000 or so distinct CDR3 sequences, 15% to 20% being singletons. Sequencing was done on a sample of CD8+ T cells from PBMCs. These receptors were taken from a human donor in good health (CMV status not recorded). Some clones in this sample may be carry-over from other donors' samples.

This clonotype was observed a handful of times. V and J are TRBV9 and TRBJ2-3, with 8 bases aligning to TRBD2. The germline gives CDR1 SGDLS, CDR2 YYNGEE. With V trimmed by 0 bases and J by 0 bases, 3 bases remained unmatched. This CDR3 is 16 amino acids long. The CDR3 region is CASSVVASGSTDTQYF. The DNA of the CDR3 is TGTGCCAGCAGCGTAGTTGCTAGCGGGAGCACAGATACGCAGTATTTT.

The chain uses TRBV28 and TRBJ1-5, with TRBD1 as a possible D gene (6 bases). Trimming left V 5 bases short and J 3 bases short, with 11 bases between. Germline CDR1 MDHEN, CDR2 SYDVKM. The CDR3 is made up of 14 amino acids. In DNA, the CDR3 is TGTGCCAGCAGTCTCAGACAGGTCAATCAGCCCCAGCATTTT. It encodes CASSLRQVNQPQHF.

V usage is TRBV5-4 and J usage is TRBJ1-6; 9 bases agree with TRBD1. CDR1 and CDR2 from the germline V gene are SGHNT and YYREEE (reference sequence). The V segment lost 1 base and the J segment 9 bases; nucleotides outside the gene matches: 2. The CDR3 covers 14 residues. This CDR3 reads CASSLRDRASPLHF. The DNA of the CDR3 is TGTGCCAGCAGCTTGAGGGACAGGGCTTCACCCCTCCACTTT.

V usage is TRBV10-3 and J usage is TRBJ1-3; maybe TRBD1 (6 bases). V was shortened by 11 bases and J by 4 bases, with 12 bases between the two germline ends. The V gene's germline CDR1 is ENHRY and CDR2 SYGVKD. This CDR3 region has 12 residues. DNA for the CDR3: TGTGCCGCCGTAGGGGGAGGAAACACCATATATTTT. It is translated as CAAVGGGNTIYF.

The chain has TRBV2 and TRBJ2-7, with no clear D. The CDR3 is 12 amino acids. Germline V lookup: CDR1 SNHLY, CDR2 FYNNEI. Trimming cost V 4 bases and J 3 bases, with 7 bases left between them. The CDR3 reads CASSVKGYEQYF. The CDR3 nucleotides are TGTGCCAGCAGTGTTAAGGGCTACGAGCAGTACTTC.

This clonotype was counted many times. The chain recombines TRBV7-8 with TRBJ1-1; D possibly corresponds to TRBD1 (6 bases). Germline V lookup: CDR1 SGHVS, CDR2 FQNEAQ. The CDR3 is 15 residues long. V was clipped by 0 bases and J by 4 bases, with 12 bases between them. The CDR3, as DNA: TGTGCCAGCAGCTTAGCGGGGGGGCGCGGCACTGAAGCTTTCTTT. This gives the protein CASSLAGGRGTEAFF.

In its sample, this clonotype was seen a few times. The V gene is TRBV12-3 or TRBV12-4, the J gene TRBJ1-2, with TRBD1 matching 12 bases. CDR3 length: 14 residues. Trimming took 3 bases from V and 8 from J; bases not matched to a gene: 4. CDR3 sequence (DNA): TGTGCCAGCAGTTTCGGGACAGGGGGCCAGGGCTACACCTTC. Amino acids: CASSFGTGGQGYTF.

This clonotype appeared a few times. The chain has TRBV7-9 and TRBJ2-1; 7 nucleotides align to TRBD1. CDR1 and CDR2 from the germline V gene are SEHNR and FQNEAQ (reference sequence). The CDR3 totals 15 residues. Trimming removed 0 bases from V and 6 bases from J; junction bases left unmatched: 5. In nucleotides, the CDR3 is TGTGCCAGCAGCTTAGCGATGGCAGGGGGCAATGAGCAGTTCTTC. Translating gives CASSLAMAGGNEQFF.

The rearrangement uses TRBV27 and TRBJ2-3; possibly TRBD1 for D (5 bases). The V end lost 1 base, the J end lost 1 base, and 12 bases lay between the germline ends. The germline CDR1 and CDR2 sequences are MNHEY and SMNVEV (reference sequence). The CDR3 consists of 16 residues. Here the CDR3 reads CASSLLAGSRTDTQYF. In DNA, the CDR3 is TGTGCCAGCAGTTTATTGGCAGGGTCTCGCACAGATACGCAGTATTTT.

Note on this clonotype: A read error is possible here, since a much larger clone lies one base away. The chain recombines TRBV2 with TRBJ1-1, with 7 bases fitting TRBD1. The CDR3 consists of 11 residues. CDR1 SNHLY and CDR2 FYNNEI come from the germline V gene. The CDR3 DNA reads as TGTGCCAGCAACAGGGGAGTCGAAGTTTTCTTT. Encoded protein: CASNRGVEVFF.

This rearrangement joins TRBV23-1 to TRBJ1-5, with TRBD1 as a possible D gene (5 bases). TRBV23-1 is treated as an ORF (open reading frame) with a function not yet certain. V shed 7 bases and J shed 0 bases, with 22 bases lying between them. CDR3 length: 18 amino acids. In nucleotides, the CDR3 is TGCGCCAGCAACGAGCAGGGATGTTCGACCGATAGCAATCAGCCCCAGCATTTT. This encodes CASNEQGCSTDSNQPQHF.

Many counts were recorded for this clonotype. The genes are TRBV7-3 and TRBJ2-3; TRBD1 might be the D (6 bases). This CDR3 is built from 14 residues. Trimming removed 3 bases from V and 4 bases from J, with 11 bases in between. Germline CDR1 and CDR2: SGHTA and FQGTGA. This chain's CDR3 is CASSFSQGSDTQYF. In DNA, the CDR3 is TGTGCCAGCAGCTTTTCACAGGGCTCAGATACGCAGTATTTT. Full variable domain (remainder filled in from reference TRBV7-3 and TRBJ2-3): GAGVSQTPSNKVTEKGKYVELRCDPISGHTALYWYRQSLGQGPEFLIYFQGTGAADDSGLPNDRFFAVRPEGSVSTLKIQRTERGDSAVYLCASSFSQGSDTQYFGPGTRLTVL.

This clonotype was picked up many times. V and J are TRBV12-3 or TRBV12-4 and TRBJ2-7; 8 bases line up with TRBD2. V dropped 1 base and J dropped 3; count of bases not matched to a gene: 8. This CDR3 spans 16 amino acids. The CDR3 region has the DNA TGTGCCAGCAGTTTAGAGACTAGCGCGAGAATCTACGAGCAGTACTTC. Protein: CASSLETSARIYEQYF.

CDR3 nucleotide sequence: TGTGCCAGCAGCTTGGGGAGCGGGTTCTTGAACACTGAAGCTTTCTTT. This translates into CASSLGSGFLNTEAFF. The chain combines TRBV5-6 with TRBJ1-1; no definite D call. The CDR3 sequence is 16 residues long. Germline V gene data show CDR1 as SGHDT and CDR2 as YYEEEE. The V end lost 0 bases, the J end lost 0 bases, and 12 bases lay between the germline ends.

The chain has TRBV19 and TRBJ1-2; the D is unclear. CDR1 and CDR2 (germline): LNHDA, SQIVND (reference sequence). The CDR3 extends over 12 amino acids. With 7 bases removed from V and 4 bases from J, the gap between germline ends came to 10 bases. Here the CDR3 reads CASTPGSYGYTF. CDR3 nucleotides: TGTGCCAGTACCCCCGGGAGCTATGGCTACACCTTC.

This clonotype was recorded many times. The V gene is TRBV12-3 or TRBV12-4, the J gene TRBJ2-2; D remains unclear. The CDR3 covers 14 residues. V lost 11 bases to trimming and J lost 1 base, with 14 bases between them. The CDR3 loop reads CASAARVNTGELFF. In DNA form, the CDR3 reads TGTGCCTCCGCAGCTAGGGTGAACACCGGGGAGCTGTTTTTT.

This clonotype occurred once. This chain connects TRBV5-1 to TRBJ2-5, with D hard to call. The CDR3 sequence is 13 residues long. Germline V gene lookup returns CDR1 SGHRS and CDR2 YFSETQ. V shed 7 bases and J shed 1 base, with 11 bases lying between them. CDR3 coding DNA: TGCGCCAGCCGTAGGAGCCTCCAAGAGACCCAGTACTTC. Its translation: CASRRSLQETQYF.

With regard to this clonotype: Likely a read error: the CDR3 ends without its conserved phenylalanine or tryptophan. Because the CDR3's place on the DNA is in doubt, the DNA is left out and the CDR3 is given as listed by TCRdb. The CDR3 sequence: CASSLGGQGKNEQLL. This chain joins TRBV7-9 and TRBJ2-1; TRBD1, the D gene given by the table, was not confirmed from the DNA. The CDR3 contains 15 residues when both ends are counted. CDR1 SEHNR and CDR2 FQNEAQ come from the germline V gene (reference sequence).